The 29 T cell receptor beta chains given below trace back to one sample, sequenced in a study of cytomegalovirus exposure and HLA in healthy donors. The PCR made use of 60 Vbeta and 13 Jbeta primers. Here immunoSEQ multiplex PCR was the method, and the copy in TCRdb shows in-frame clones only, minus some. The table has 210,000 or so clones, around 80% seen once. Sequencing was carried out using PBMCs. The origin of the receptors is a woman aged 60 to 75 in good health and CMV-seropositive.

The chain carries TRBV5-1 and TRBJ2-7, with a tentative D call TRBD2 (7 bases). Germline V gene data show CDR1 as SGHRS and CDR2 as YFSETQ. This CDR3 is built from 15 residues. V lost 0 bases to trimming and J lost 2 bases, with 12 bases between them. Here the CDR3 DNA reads TGCGCCAGCAGCTTGGTGGCGGGGGCCACCTACGAGCAGTACTTC. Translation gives CASSLVAGATYEQYF.

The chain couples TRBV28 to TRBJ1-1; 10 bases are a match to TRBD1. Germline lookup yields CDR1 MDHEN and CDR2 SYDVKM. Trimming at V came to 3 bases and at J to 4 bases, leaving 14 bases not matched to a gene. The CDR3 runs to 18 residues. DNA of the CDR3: TGTGCCAGCAGTTTCCCTGGGACAGGGGCTGGGCTGGGCACTGAAGCTTTCTTT. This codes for CASSFPGTGAGLGTEAFF.

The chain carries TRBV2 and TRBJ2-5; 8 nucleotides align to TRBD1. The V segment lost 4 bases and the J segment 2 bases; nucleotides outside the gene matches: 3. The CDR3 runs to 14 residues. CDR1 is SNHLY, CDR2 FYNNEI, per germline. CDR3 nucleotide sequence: TGTGCCAGCAGTGGCGGGACAGGACAAGAGACCCAGTACTTC. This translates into CASSGGTGQETQYF.

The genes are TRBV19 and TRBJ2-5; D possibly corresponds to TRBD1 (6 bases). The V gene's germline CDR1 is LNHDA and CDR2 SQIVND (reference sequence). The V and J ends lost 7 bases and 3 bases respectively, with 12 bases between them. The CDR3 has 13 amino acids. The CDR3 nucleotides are TGTGCCAGTAAGAGCAGGGGAGAAGAGACCCAGTACTTC. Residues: CASKSRGEETQYF.

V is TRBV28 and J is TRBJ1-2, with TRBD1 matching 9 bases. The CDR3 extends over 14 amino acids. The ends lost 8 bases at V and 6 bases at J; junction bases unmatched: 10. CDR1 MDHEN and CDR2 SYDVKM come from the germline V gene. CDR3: CASVTGGAWNGYTF. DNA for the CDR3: TGTGCCAGCGTAACAGGGGGCGCGTGGAATGGCTACACCTTC.

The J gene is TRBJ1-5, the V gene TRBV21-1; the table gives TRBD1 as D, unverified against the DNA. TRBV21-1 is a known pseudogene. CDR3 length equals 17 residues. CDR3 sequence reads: CASSKQGQVYSNQPQHF. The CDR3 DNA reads TGTGCCAGCAGCAAACAAGGACAGGTCTATAGCAATCAGCCCCAGCATTTT.

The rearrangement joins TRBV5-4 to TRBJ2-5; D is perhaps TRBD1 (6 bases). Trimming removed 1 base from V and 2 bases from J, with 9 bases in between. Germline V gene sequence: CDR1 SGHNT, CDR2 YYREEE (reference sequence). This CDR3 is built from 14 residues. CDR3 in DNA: TGTGCCAGCAGCTTGCTTGGACAGCAAGAGACCCAGTACTTC. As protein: CASSLLGQQETQYF.

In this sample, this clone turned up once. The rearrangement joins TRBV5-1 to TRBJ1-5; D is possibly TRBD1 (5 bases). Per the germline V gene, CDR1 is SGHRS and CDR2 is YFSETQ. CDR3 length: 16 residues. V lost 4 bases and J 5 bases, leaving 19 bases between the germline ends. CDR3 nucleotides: TGCGCCAGCAGCCCGGGGAGGGGCCTCGGTCATCAGCCCCAGCATTTT. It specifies CASSPGRGLGHQPQHF.

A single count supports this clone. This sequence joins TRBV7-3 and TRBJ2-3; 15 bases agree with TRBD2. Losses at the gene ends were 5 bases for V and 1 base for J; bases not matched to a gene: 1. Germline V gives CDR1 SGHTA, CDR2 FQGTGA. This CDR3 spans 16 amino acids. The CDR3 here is CASSRTSGGGTDTQYF. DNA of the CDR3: TGTGCCAGCAGCCGGACTAGCGGGGGGGGCACAGATACGCAGTATTTT.

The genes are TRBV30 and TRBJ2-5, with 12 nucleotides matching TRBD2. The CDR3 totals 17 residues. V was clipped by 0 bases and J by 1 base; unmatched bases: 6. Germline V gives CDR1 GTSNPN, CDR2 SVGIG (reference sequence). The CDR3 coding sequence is TGTGCCTGGAGTGTACTGACTAGCGGGGGCCTCCAAGAGACCCAGTACTTC. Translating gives CAWSVLTSGGLQETQYF.

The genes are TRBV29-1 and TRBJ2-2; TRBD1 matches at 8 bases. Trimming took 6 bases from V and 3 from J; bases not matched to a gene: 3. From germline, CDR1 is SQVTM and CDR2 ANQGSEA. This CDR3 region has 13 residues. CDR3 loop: CSVMTGDTGELFF. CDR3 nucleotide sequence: TGCAGCGTCATGACAGGGGACACCGGGGAGCTGTTTTTT.

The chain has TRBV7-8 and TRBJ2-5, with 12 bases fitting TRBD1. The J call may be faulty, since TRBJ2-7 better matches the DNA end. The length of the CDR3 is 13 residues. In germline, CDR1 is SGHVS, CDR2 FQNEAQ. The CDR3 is CASSRDRGREQYF. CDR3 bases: TGTGCCAGCAGCAGGGACAGGGGGCGCGAGCAGTACTTC.

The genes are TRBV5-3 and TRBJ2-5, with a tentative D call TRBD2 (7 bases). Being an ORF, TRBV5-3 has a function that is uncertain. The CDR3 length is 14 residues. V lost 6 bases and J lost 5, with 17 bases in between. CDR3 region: CARKEGGGRETQYF. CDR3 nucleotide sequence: TGTGCCAGAAAGGAGGGAGGGGGGCGTGAGACCCAGTACTTC.

The CDR3 region has the DNA TGCGCCAGCAGCCAAGTATCAGGGATCACTGAAGCTTTCTTT. Encoded protein: CASSQVSGITEAFF. J is TRBJ1-1 and V is TRBV4-3, with TRBD1 as a possible D gene (5 bases). V shed 1 base and J shed 4 bases, with 10 bases lying between them. The CDR3 extends over 14 amino acids. Germline V gene data show CDR1 as LGHNA and CDR2 as YSLEER.

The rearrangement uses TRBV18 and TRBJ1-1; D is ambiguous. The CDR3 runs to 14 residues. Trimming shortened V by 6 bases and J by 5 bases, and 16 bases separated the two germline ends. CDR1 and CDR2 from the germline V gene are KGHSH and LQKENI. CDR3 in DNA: TGTGCCAGCTCCCCCCAGCCAGGAGGGACTGAAGCTTTCTTT. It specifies CASSPQPGGTEAFF.

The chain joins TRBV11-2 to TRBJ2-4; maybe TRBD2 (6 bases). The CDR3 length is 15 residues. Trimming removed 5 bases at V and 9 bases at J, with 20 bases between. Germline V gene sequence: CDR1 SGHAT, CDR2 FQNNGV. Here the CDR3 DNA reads TGTGCCAGCAGCCCACTTAGGAGGGCGGTGGGCATTCAGTACTTC. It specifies CASSPLRRAVGIQYF.

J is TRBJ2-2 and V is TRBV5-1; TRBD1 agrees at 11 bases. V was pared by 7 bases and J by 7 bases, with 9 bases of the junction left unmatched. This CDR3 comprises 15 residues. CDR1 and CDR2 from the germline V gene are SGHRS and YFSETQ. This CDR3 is CASGRGQGAYGELFF. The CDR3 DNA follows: TGCGCCAGCGGCCGTGGACAGGGGGCGTACGGGGAGCTGTTTTTT.

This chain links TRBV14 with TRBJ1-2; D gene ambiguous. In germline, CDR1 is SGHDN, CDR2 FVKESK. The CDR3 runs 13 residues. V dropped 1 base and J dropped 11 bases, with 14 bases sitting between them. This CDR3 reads CASSQGRQTTYTF. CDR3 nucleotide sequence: TGTGCCAGCAGCCAAGGCCGGCAGACTACTTACACCTTC.

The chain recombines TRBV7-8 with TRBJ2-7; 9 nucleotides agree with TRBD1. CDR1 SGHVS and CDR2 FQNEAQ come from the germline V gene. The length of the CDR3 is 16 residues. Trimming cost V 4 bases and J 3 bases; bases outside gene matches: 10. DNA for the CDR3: TGTGCCAGCAGCTCGTACTCCACAGGGGGCGTCTACGAGCAGTACTTC. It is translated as CASSSYSTGGVYEQYF.

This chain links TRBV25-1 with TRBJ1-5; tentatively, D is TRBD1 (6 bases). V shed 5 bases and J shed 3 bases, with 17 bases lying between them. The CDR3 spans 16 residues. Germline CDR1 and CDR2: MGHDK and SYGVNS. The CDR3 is CASSSPGDALNQPQHF. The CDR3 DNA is TGTGCCAGCAGTTCCCCAGGGGACGCCCTCAATCAGCCCCAGCATTTT.

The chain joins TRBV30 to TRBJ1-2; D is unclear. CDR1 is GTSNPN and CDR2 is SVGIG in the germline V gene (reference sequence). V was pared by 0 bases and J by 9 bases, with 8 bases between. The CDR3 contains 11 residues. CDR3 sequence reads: CAWSVGGSYTF. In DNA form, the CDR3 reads TGTGCCTGGAGTGTAGGCGGTAGCTACACCTTC.

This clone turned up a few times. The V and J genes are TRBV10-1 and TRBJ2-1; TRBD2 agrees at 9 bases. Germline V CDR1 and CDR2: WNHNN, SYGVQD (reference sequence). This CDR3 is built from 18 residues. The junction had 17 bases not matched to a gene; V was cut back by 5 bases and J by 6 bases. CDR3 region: CASSPRLGSGSPSNEQFF. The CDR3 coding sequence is TGCGCCAGCAGTCCCCGGTTGGGTAGCGGGAGTCCATCCAATGAGCAGTTCTTC.

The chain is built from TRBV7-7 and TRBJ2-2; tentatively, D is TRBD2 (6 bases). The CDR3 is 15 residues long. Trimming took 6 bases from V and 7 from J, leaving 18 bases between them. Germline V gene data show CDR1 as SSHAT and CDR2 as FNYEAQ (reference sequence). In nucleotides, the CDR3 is TGTGCCAGCAGTCCCGGGCCCGGGAGTGTCGGGGAGCTGTTTTTT. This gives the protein CASSPGPGSVGELFF.

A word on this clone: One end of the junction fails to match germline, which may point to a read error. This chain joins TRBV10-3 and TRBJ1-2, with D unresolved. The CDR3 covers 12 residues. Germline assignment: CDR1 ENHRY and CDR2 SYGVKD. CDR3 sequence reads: CATRAQNYGHTF. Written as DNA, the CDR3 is TGTGCCACTCGAGCCCAGAACTATGGCCACACCTTC.

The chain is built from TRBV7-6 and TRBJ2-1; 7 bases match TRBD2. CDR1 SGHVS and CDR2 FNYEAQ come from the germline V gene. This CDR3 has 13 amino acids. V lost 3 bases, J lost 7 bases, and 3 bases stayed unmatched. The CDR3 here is CASSLERGNEQFF. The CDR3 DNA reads TGTGCCAGCAGCTTGGAGCGGGGAAATGAGCAGTTCTTC.

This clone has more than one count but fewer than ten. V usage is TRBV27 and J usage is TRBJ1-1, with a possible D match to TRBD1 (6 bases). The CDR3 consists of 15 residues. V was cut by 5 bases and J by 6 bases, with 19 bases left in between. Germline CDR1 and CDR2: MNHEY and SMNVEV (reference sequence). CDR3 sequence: CASSPLGQIGPEAFF. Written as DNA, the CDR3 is TGTGCCAGCAGTCCACTTGGACAGATTGGCCCTGAAGCTTTCTTT.

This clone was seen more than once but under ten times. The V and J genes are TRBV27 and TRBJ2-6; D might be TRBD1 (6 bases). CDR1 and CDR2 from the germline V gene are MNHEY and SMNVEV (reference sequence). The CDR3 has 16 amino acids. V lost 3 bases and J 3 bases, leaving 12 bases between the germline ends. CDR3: CASSFGRGGGANVLTF. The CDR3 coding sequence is TGTGCCAGCAGTTTCGGCAGGGGCGGTGGGGCCAACGTCCTGACTTTC.

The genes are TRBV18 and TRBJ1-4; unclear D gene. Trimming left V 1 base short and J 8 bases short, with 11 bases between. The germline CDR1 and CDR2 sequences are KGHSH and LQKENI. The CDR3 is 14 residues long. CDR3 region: CASSPRRDREKLFF. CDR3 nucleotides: TGTGCCAGCTCACCACGGAGGGATCGAGAAAAACTGTTTTTT.

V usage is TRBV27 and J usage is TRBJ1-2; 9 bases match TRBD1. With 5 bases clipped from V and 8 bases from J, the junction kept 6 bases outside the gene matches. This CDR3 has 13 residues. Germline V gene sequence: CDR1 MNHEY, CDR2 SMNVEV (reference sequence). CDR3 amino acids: CASSHGTGSGYTF. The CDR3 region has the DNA TGTGCCAGCAGTCATGGGACAGGGTCGGGCTACACCTTC.